The subject of this entry is one T cell receptor (beta chain). Sequence at one end of the junction differs from germline and may be a read error. The data are from a study of cytomegalovirus exposure and HLA in healthy donors. PCR employed 60 Vbeta and 13 Jbeta primers. Sequenced by immunoSEQ multiplex PCR; TCRdb stores in-frame clones only, minus some. The data hold 170,000 or so clones, with around four fifths observed a single time. Source material: PBMCs. This sequence was found in a man aged 45-65 years in good health and CMV-seronegative.

The CDR3 reads CASSLVQGSYGYTF. CDR3 DNA: TGTGCCAGCAGTTTAGTTCAGGGGAGCTATGGCTACACCTTC. V is TRBV11-2 and J is TRBJ1-2, with D perhaps matching TRBD1 (6 bases). CDR3 length equals 14 residues. Per germline, CDR1 SGHAT and CDR2 FQNNGV.